These T cell receptor beta chains were read from a single sample in a study of T cell responses to AZD1222 COVID-19 vaccine. The repertoire was sequenced with immunoSEQ multiplex PCR; TCRdb's copy has only in-frame clones and lacks some. The sample yields more than 75,000 clones, 90% to 95% seen once. The source was peripheral blood, collected on day 0 of AZD1222 vaccination. Receptors were obtained from an adult in good health. CDR3s include the opening cysteine and the closing phenylalanine or tryptophan. D genes are given only for firm matches. Rows may omit the clone size; those that give it use once, few, many or a size class.

J gene	D gene	V gene	clone size	CDR3 DNA	CDR3 protein
TRBJ2-7	TRBD2	TRBV28	-	TGTGCCAGCAGTTTTGGACTAGCGGCTCTGACCTACGAGCAGTACTTC	CASSFGLAALTYEQYF
TRBJ2-5	-	TRBV5-1	-	TGCGCCAGCAGCTTGCCCCGCGGGGAGCAAGAGACCCAGTACTTC	CASSLPRGEQETQYF
TRBJ1-1	-	TRBV27	-	TGTGCCAGCAGTCTCCTAGGGGTGAACACTGAAGCTTTCTTT	CASSLLGVNTEAFF
TRBJ2-3	TRBD2	TRBV4-2	-	TGTGCCAGCAGCCAAGATGTTGCGCGGGGGGAGACAGATACGCAGTATTTT	CASSQDVARGETDTQYF
TRBJ2-3	-	TRBV3-1/TRBV3-2	-	TGTGCCAGCACCCCAGGGGGCACAGATACGCAGTATTTT	CASTPGGTDTQYF
TRBJ2-7	-	TRBV3-1/TRBV3-2	-	TGTGCCAGCACCCAGGGCGGCGAGCAGTACTTC	CASTQGGEQYF
TRBJ1-1	TRBD1	TRBV9	-	TGTGCCAGCAGCTCTCGGACAGGCTTGAACACTGAAGCTTTCTTT	CASSSRTGLNTEAFF
TRBJ1-1	-	TRBV30	-	TGTGCCTGGAGTGTACGGGGATCGTACACTGAAGCTTTCTTT	CAWSVRGSYTEAFF
TRBJ1-2	-	TRBV5-4	-	TGTGCCAGCAGCCGGGGAGGGGTTGGGGTTAACTATGGCTACACCTTC	CASSRGGVGVNYGYTF
TRBJ1-2	-	TRBV19	-	TGTGCCAGTTCGACGAGAAGGGCCTTAGAGGGCTACACCTTC	CASSTRRALEGYTF
TRBJ1-5	-	TRBV4-2	few	TGTGCCAGCAGCCGACGGATGCCGGTGGTTAGCAATCAGCCCCAGCATTTT	CASSRRMPVVSNQPQHF
TRBJ2-7	-	TRBV4-2	once	TGTGCCAGCAGTCCTACGCACAAGACAACAACCTACGAGCAGTACTTC	CASSPTHKTTTYEQYF
TRBJ2-1	-	TRBV13	-	TGTGCCAGCAGCTTGGGAAATGAGCAGTTCTTC	CASSLGNEQFF
TRBJ2-3	TRBD2	TRBV7-2	-	TGTGCCAGCAGCTTTGAAACTAGCGGGGGGAAGTATTTT	CASSFETSGGKYF
TRBJ1-1	TRBD1	TRBV5-1	once	TGCGCCAGCAGCTGGGGGACAGGGCTCTCTGAAGCTTTCTTT	CASSWGTGLSEAFF
TRBJ1-1	-	TRBV11-1	once	TGTGCCAGCAGCTTAGGATCCAGTAAAATGAACACTGAAGCTTTCTTT	CASSLGSSKMNTEAFF
TRBJ1-6	-	TRBV7-3	-	TGTGCCAGCAGCCTTGTAGGGGTCGATTCACCCCTCCACTTT	CASSLVGVDSPLHF
TRBJ2-2	TRBD1	TRBV24-1	once	TGTGCCACCAGTGATCCTTCCGGGACAGCGAACACCGGGGAGCTGTTTTTT	CATSDPSGTANTGELFF
TRBJ2-3	-	TRBV5-4	-	TGTGCCAGCAGCCAAAATCGGGGCTGGGATACGCAGTATTTT	CASSQNRGWDTQYF
TRBJ1-1	-	TRBV28	-	TGTGCCAGCAGTTCCGGCACTGAAGCTTTCTTT	CASSSGTEAFF
TRBJ2-7	TRBD1	TRBV4-1	once	TGCGCCAGCAGCCCGTGGGACAGCAGCTCCTACGAGCAGTACTTC	CASSPWDSSSYEQYF
TRBJ2-3	TRBD2	TRBV4-3	-	TGCGCCAGCAGGAGCGGGGGCCGCACAGATACGCAGTATTTT	CASRSGGRTDTQYF
TRBJ2-7	-	TRBV5-4	-	TGTGCCAGCAGACCGGGGACCGAGCAGTACTTC	CASRPGTEQYF
TRBJ2-1	TRBD1	TRBV12-5	-	TGTGCTAGTGGTTTCGGACAGGGCTACAATGAGCAGTTCTTC	CASGFGQGYNEQFF
TRBJ1-5	TRBD1	TRBV5-1	-	TGCGCCAGCAGCGAGAGGGGGCTATACAATCAGCCCCAGCATTTT	CASSERGLYNQPQHF
TRBJ1-4	-	TRBV7-2	-	TGTGCCAGCAGCTCGTCGGGGCCAACTAATGAAAAACTGTTTTTT	CASSSSGPTNEKLFF
TRBJ1-6	-	TRBV5-6	-	TGTGCCAGCAGCTTGGGGCGGACGACTCGAGCCCTCCACTTT	CASSLGRTTRALHF
TRBJ1-6	TRBD1	TRBV7-8	once	TGTGCCAGCAGCTTAGCAGGGGGCGGATTTTCACCCCTCCACTTT	CASSLAGGGFSPLHF
TRBJ1-5	TRBD1	TRBV6-2/TRBV6-3	-	TGTGCCAGCAGTTACGAGACCTGGACAGGGGGGTACCGTCAGCCCCAGCATTTT	CASSYETWTGGYRQPQHF
TRBJ2-7	-	TRBV28	-	TGTGCCAGCAGCCCCGGGACGTTCTACGAGCAGTACTTC	CASSPGTFYEQYF
TRBJ1-5	-	TRBV19	-	TGTGCCAGTAGTTTTATTGATCAGCCCCAGCATTTT	CASSFIDQPQHF
TRBJ1-2	-	TRBV12-3/TRBV12-4	-	TGTGCCAGCAGTTTAGTAAGGGAGGGTGGCTACACCTTC	CASSLVREGGYTF
TRBJ2-7	-	TRBV4-1	few	TGCGCCAGCAGCCAAGAAAGGGCAGCCAGCTCCTACGAGCAGTACTTC	CASSQERAASSYEQYF